This T cell receptor beta chain was recorded in a study of cytomegalovirus exposure and HLA in healthy donors. This CDR3 has 16 residues. The germline gives CDR1 ENHRY, CDR2 SYGVKD. V dropped 1 base and J dropped 1 base, with 11 bases sitting between them. Study findings and constraints: Accurate HLA-A and HLA-B prediction from TCR beta sequences was reported for most subjects.

Regarding this clone: Its antigen remains unknown.

Primers included in the PCR were 60 Vbeta and 13 Jbeta primers. Produced via immunoSEQ multiplex PCR; TCRdb's table is partial and in-frame only. The profile shows roughly 170,000 clones, around 84% of them singletons. The source of this sequence is a girl aged 2 to 9 in good health and CMV-seropositive. The chain carries TRBV10-3 and TRBJ1-3; a possible D gene is TRBD1 (5 bases). The sequencing sample was made of PBMCs. CDR3 in DNA: TGTGCCATCAGTGAGTTAGACAGCGCTTCTGGAAACACCATATATTTT. This encodes CAISELDSASGNTIYF.